The rows below give T cell receptor beta chains drawn from one sample of a study of blood T cell repertoires in COVID-19. The table came from immunoSEQ multiplex PCR; TCRdb's copy has only in-frame clones and leaves some out. The sample lists 250,000 to 300,000 clones; approximately 91% were seen once. Specimen: PBMCs or T cells enriched from blood (not recorded which). These receptors all stem from a woman aged 40 to 50 with acute COVID-19. Each CDR3 is given with its conserved first and last residue. D genes are given only for firm matches. Clone size is stated in some rows and not others, as once, few, many or a class when expanded.

>NA|15|TRBJ2-2|TRBV18|TRBD1
CASSPWDRATGELFF
TGTGCCAGCTCACCCTGGGACAGGGCTACCGGGGAGCTGTTTTTT
>NA|15|TRBJ2-1|TRBV9|TRBD2
CASSTTSGDGNEQFF
TGTGCCAGCAGCACGACTAGCGGTGACGGAAATGAGCAGTTCTTC
>few|11|TRBJ1-1|TRBV24-1|NA
CATSDMSEAFF
TGTGCCACCAGTGACATGAGCGAAGCTTTCTTT
>NA|13|TRBJ1-5|TRBV4-2|NA
CASSQELWRAQHF
TGTGCCAGCAGCCAAGAACTTTGGCGGGCCCAGCATTTT
>NA|16|TRBJ1-2|TRBV4-3|NA
CASSQDTGFNSYGYTF
TGCGCCAGCAGCCAAGATACGGGATTCAATAGCTATGGCTACACCTTC
>NA|16|TRBJ2-7|TRBV5-4|NA
CASSLELGGVSTEQYF
TGTGCCAGCAGCTTGGAGCTAGGAGGGGTCTCTACCGAGCAGTACTTC
>NA|17|TRBJ1-2|TRBV5-1|TRBD1
CASSSVPGTGASGGYTF
TGCGCCAGCAGCTCGGTCCCCGGGACAGGGGCATCAGGGGGCTACACCTTC
>NA|13|TRBJ1-1|TRBV6-5|NA
CASSLQENTEAFF
TGTGCCAGCAGTTTGCAGGAGAACACTGAAGCTTTCTTT
>NA|15|TRBJ1-6|TRBV7-9|NA
CASSFGDSYNSPLHF
TGTGCCAGCAGCTTCGGAGACTCCTATAATTCACCCCTCCACTTT
>NA|18|TRBJ2-7|TRBV7-3|NA
CASSLKAAPRLESYEQYF
TGTGCCAGCAGCTTAAAAGCGGCCCCGCGGCTTGAATCCTACGAGCAGTACTTC
>NA|11|TRBJ2-3|TRBV18|NA
CASSLTDTQYF
TGTGCCAGCTCACTAACAGATACGCAGTATTTT
>NA|13|TRBJ2-7|TRBV27|NA
CASSLEGRYEQYF
TGTGCCAGCAGTTTGGAAGGGAGGTACGAGCAGTACTTC
>NA|12|TRBJ1-1|TRBV30|NA
CAWSVAKVGAFF
TGTGCCTGGAGTGTAGCGAAGGTCGGCGCTTTCTTT
>NA|18|TRBJ2-3|TRBV7-9|TRBD2
CASSPGTSGARGTDTQYF
TGTGCCAGCAGCCCCGGGACTAGCGGGGCGCGAGGCACAGATACGCAGTATTTT
>once|15|TRBJ2-2|TRBV5-1|TRBD2
CASSPSGSNTGELFF
TGCGCCAGCAGCCCTAGCGGTTCGAACACCGGGGAGCTGTTTTTT
>NA|13|TRBJ2-7|TRBV28|NA
CASSLGGPGEQYF
TGTGCCAGCAGTTTAGGTGGGCCTGGGGAGCAGTACTTC
>NA|13|TRBJ2-2|TRBV6-5|NA
CASSYLNTGELFF
TGTGCCAGCAGTTACCTAAACACCGGGGAGCTGTTTTTT
>few|16|TRBJ1-5|TRBV6-2/TRBV6-3|NA
CASSYYGRGGNQPQHF
TGTGCCAGCAGTTACTATGGGCGGGGGGGCAATCAGCCCCAGCATTTT
>NA|13|TRBJ1-2|TRBV2|NA
CASMRPANYGYTF
TGTGCCAGCATGCGGCCTGCTAACTATGGCTACACCTTC
>once|13|TRBJ2-7|TRBV18|NA
CASSPGSSYEQYF
TGTGCCAGCTCACCAGGCAGTTCCTACGAGCAGTACTTC